These 28 T cell receptor beta chains were all obtained from the same sample, sequenced in a study of T cell responses to AZD1222 COVID-19 vaccine. Generated by immunoSEQ multiplex PCR, the TCRdb table keeps only in-frame clones and is missing some. The table lists some 250,000 clones, almost 95% of them singletons, with around 0.57% in the top ten. This specimen consisted of peripheral blood, obtained 28 days after the second AZD1222 dose. These TCRs come from an adult who received the AZD1222 COVID-19 vaccine.

This clone was picked up one time. V is TRBV5-5 and J is TRBJ2-3, with D uncertain. The CDR3 loop spans 17 amino acids. V shed 0 bases and J shed 5 bases, with 19 bases lying between them. Germline V gene lookup returns CDR1 SGHKS and CDR2 YYEKEE (reference sequence). The DNA of the CDR3 is TGTGCCAGCAGCTTGGCTCTAACGGCCGCCTACATAGATACGCAGTATTTT. It specifies CASSLALTAAYIDTQYF.

The CDR3 nucleotides read TGTGCCAGCAGTGAAGTGGGGGATCAGCCCCAGCATTTT. It translates to CASSEVGDQPQHF. V is TRBV6-1 and J is TRBJ1-5, with D tentatively TRBD1 (5 bases). The CDR3 is 13 residues long. In germline, CDR1 is MNHNS, CDR2 SASEGT. V lost 1 base, J lost 5 bases, and 6 bases lay in between.

The V gene is TRBV3-1 (or the pseudogene TRBV3-2), the J gene TRBJ2-3; D remains ambiguous. The CDR3 extends over 15 amino acids. Germline V gene lookup returns CDR1 LGHDT and CDR2 YNNKEL (reference sequence). The ends were cut back, 1 base at V and 4 bases at J, with 12 bases in the middle. The CDR3 bases are TGTGCCAGCAGCCAAGGGGTAAACAGCGCAGATACGCAGTATTTT. Translated, it gives CASSQGVNSADTQYF.

This clone was detected only once. This sequence joins TRBV27 and TRBJ2-7; the D gene is possibly TRBD2 (6 bases). The CDR3 extends over 13 amino acids. Trimming took 3 bases from V and 6 from J, leaving 12 bases between them. Germline-derived CDR1 and CDR2 are MNHEY and SMNVEV (reference sequence). The CDR3 DNA sequence: TGTGCCAGCAGTTTCCGAGGGAGGTCCGAGCAGTACTTC. It encodes CASSFRGRSEQYF.

This chain uses TRBV2 with TRBJ2-3; TRBD1 is a possible D gene (6 bases). Germline CDR1 is SNHLY and CDR2 is FYNNEI. This CDR3 contains 15 residues. Trimming removed 5 bases at V and 5 bases at J, with 17 bases between. The CDR3 loop is CASSTQGLAGDTQYF. CDR3 nucleotides: TGTGCCAGCAGTACCCAGGGGCTAGCTGGAGATACGCAGTATTTT.

The J gene is TRBJ2-1, the V gene TRBV7-2, with D unclear. V was trimmed by 3 bases and J by 10 bases, leaving 16 bases between them. Germline CDR1 SGHTA, CDR2 FQGNSA. The CDR3 extends over 14 amino acids. CDR3 sequence: CASSFVQTVREQFF. The DNA of the CDR3 is TGTGCCAGCAGCTTCGTCCAGACGGTAAGAGAGCAGTTCTTC.

V is TRBV28 and J is TRBJ1-2, with 10 bases matching TRBD1. CDR1 is MDHEN, CDR2 SYDVKM, per germline. The V gene end was trimmed by 5 bases and the J gene end by 3 bases; junction bases not matched to a gene: 0. This CDR3 is built from 13 residues. The CDR3 spells CASSGTGDYGYTF. The CDR3 coding sequence is TGTGCCAGCAGTGGGACAGGGGACTATGGCTACACCTTC.

This clone was found a few times. V and J are TRBV5-1 and TRBJ1-2; perhaps TRBD1 as D (6 bases). This CDR3 region has 14 residues. Per germline, CDR1 SGHRS and CDR2 YFSETQ. The germline V and J ends were trimmed by 4 bases and 4 bases, with 14 bases remaining between them. The CDR3 here is CASSPTGSLYGYTF. The DNA of the CDR3 is TGCGCCAGCAGCCCCACAGGGAGCCTCTATGGCTACACCTTC.

The chain joins TRBV5-5 to TRBJ2-2; no firm D call. V was clipped by 4 bases and J by 0 bases, with 7 bases between them. The CDR3 covers 14 residues. Germline loops: CDR1 SGHKS, CDR2 YYEKEE (reference sequence). As DNA, the CDR3 is TGTGCCAGCAGCGTCGCCTCGAACACCGGGGAGCTGTTTTTT. Translated, it gives CASSVASNTGELFF.

The chain recombines TRBV11-2 with TRBJ2-2, with D hard to call. The germline V gene has CDR1 SGHAT and CDR2 FQNNGV. The CDR3 length is 11 residues. Trimming left V 5 bases short and J 8 bases short, with 6 bases between. The CDR3 reads CASSTPGELFF. The CDR3 coding sequence is TGTGCCAGCAGCACTCCTGGGGAGCTGTTTTTT.

V gene TRBV19 combines with J gene TRBJ2-1, with 12 nucleotides matching TRBD1. CDR3 length: 14 amino acids. CDR1 and CDR2 (germline): LNHDA, SQIVND (reference sequence). The V gene end was trimmed by 8 bases and the J gene end by 8 bases; junction bases not matched to a gene: 7. CDR3 DNA: TGTGCCAGTGCGTGGGACAGGGGGCGCGATGAGCAGTTCTTC. Translating it yields CASAWDRGRDEQFF.

This rearrangement joins TRBV7-2 to TRBJ2-7; tentatively, D is TRBD2 (6 bases). This CDR3 has 15 amino acids. V lost 1 base to trimming and J lost 4 bases, with 14 bases between them. Germline CDR1 reads SGHTA; CDR2 reads FQGNSA. DNA of the CDR3: TGTGCCAGCAGCTTAGTGGCTGGTAGCGGTTACGAGCAGTACTTC. It specifies CASSLVAGSGYEQYF.

The chain uses TRBV5-1 and TRBJ2-7, with 7 bases aligning to TRBD2. J gave up 6 bases and V 1 base, and 7 bases lay outside the gene matches. Germline V gives CDR1 SGHRS, CDR2 YFSETQ. The CDR3 has 14 amino acids. CDR3 region: CASSLPGGSGEQYF. In DNA, the CDR3 is TGCGCCAGCAGCTTGCCGGGAGGTTCCGGCGAGCAGTACTTC.

This chain links TRBV13 with TRBJ2-7; TRBD2 matches at 9 bases. Germline V gene data show CDR1 as PRHDT and CDR2 as FYEKMQ (reference sequence). V lost 3 bases, J lost 2 bases, and 2 bases stayed unmatched. This CDR3 is built from 14 residues. DNA of the CDR3: TGTGCCAGCAGCTTCGCGGGAGGGCCCTACGAGCAGTACTTC. Encoded protein: CASSFAGGPYEQYF.

This clone was seen once. The chain couples TRBV6-1 to TRBJ1-4; D may be TRBD1 (6 bases). Per the germline V gene, CDR1 is MNHNS and CDR2 is SASEGT. The ends were cut back, 3 bases at V and 8 bases at J, with 13 bases in the middle. The CDR3 contains 14 residues. DNA for the CDR3: TGTGCCAGCAGTGAGCGGGGGCATATCGAAAAACTGTTTTTT. As protein: CASSERGHIEKLFF.

This chain joins TRBV10-3 and TRBJ1-1; D not resolved. V lost 0 bases, J lost 4 bases, and 0 bases lay in between. CDR1 and CDR2 (germline): ENHRY, SYGVKD. The CDR3 is 11 residues long. The CDR3 is CAISESTEAFF. The CDR3 DNA reads TGTGCCATCAGTGAGTCCACTGAAGCTTTCTTT.

The genes are TRBV6-5 and TRBJ1-5; the match to TRBD1 covers 8 bases. Unmatched junction bases numbered 11, after V lost 6 bases and J lost 7 bases. The CDR3 covers 15 residues. Germline values: CDR1 MNHEY, CDR2 SVGAGI. Written as DNA, the CDR3 is TGTGCCAGCAGCCTGACAGGGGCGCCCGGGCAGCCCCAGCATTTT. Protein sequence: CASSLTGAPGQPQHF.

The chain recombines TRBV5-6 with TRBJ1-1; D possibly corresponds to TRBD1 (5 bases). The length of the CDR3 is 13 residues. The germline CDR1 and CDR2 sequences are SGHDT and YYEEEE. V lost 2 bases, J lost 4 bases, and 9 bases lay in between. In nucleotides, the CDR3 is TGTGCCAGCAGCTTTGGGGCAGCCACTGAAGCTTTCTTT. Encoded protein: CASSFGAATEAFF.

The CDR3: CASSASSYEQYF. CDR3 nucleotide sequence: TGTGCCAGCAGCGCCTCGAGTTACGAGCAGTACTTC. The V call is TRBV9, the J call TRBJ2-7, with unresolved D. The germline gives CDR1 SGDLS, CDR2 YYNGEE. Between the trimmed V and J ends, which lost 3 bases and 4 bases, there was a span of 8 bases. The CDR3 is made up of 12 amino acids.

This clone was recorded once. V usage is TRBV19 and J usage is TRBJ1-3, with D possibly TRBD1 on 5 matching bases. V lost 4 bases and J lost 0, with 13 bases in between. The CDR3 loop spans 16 amino acids. Germline CDR1 and CDR2: LNHDA and SQIVND (reference sequence). The CDR3: CASSKRDAVSGNTIYF. CDR3 DNA sequence: TGTGCCAGTAGTAAGAGGGACGCTGTCTCTGGAAACACCATATATTTT.

This clone was observed once. The V gene is TRBV6-1, the J gene TRBJ2-1; 9 bases are shared with TRBD1. This CDR3 is 15 amino acids long. Unmatched junction bases numbered 6, after V lost 5 bases and J lost 4 bases. CDR1 MNHNS and CDR2 SASEGT come from the germline V gene. The CDR3 protein is CASSRLGQGYNEQFF. The DNA of the CDR3 is TGTGCCAGCAGTCGTCTGGGACAGGGTTACAATGAGCAGTTCTTC.

The chain recombines TRBV20-1 with TRBJ2-1; unclear D gene. CDR3 length equals 15 residues. Germline CDR1 DFQATT, CDR2 SNEGSKA (reference sequence). Trimming stripped 3 bases from V and 0 bases from J, with 12 bases between. The CDR3 spells CSASSTPSSYNEQFF. The CDR3 DNA is TGCAGTGCTAGTTCCACACCTAGCTCCTACAATGAGCAGTTCTTC.

The rearrangement joins TRBV7-2 to TRBJ1-3; the D is unclear. Germline lookup yields CDR1 SGHTA and CDR2 FQGNSA. The CDR3 totals 13 residues. V lost 2 bases to trimming and J lost 0 bases, with 2 bases between them. The CDR3 sequence: CASSLFSGNTIYF. DNA of the CDR3: TGTGCCAGCAGCTTATTCTCTGGAAACACCATATATTTT.

The V and J genes are TRBV9 and TRBJ2-7, with D possibly being TRBD1 (5 bases). The V and J ends lost 0 bases and 7 bases respectively, with 17 bases between them. The CDR3 sequence is 15 residues long. Looked up from germline, CDR1 is SGDLS and CDR2 is YYNGEE. CDR3 sequence reads: CASSVDAAGLGEQYF. CDR3 bases: TGTGCCAGCAGCGTAGATGCGGCAGGGCTTGGAGAGCAGTACTTC.

The chain couples TRBV5-1 to TRBJ2-3; 7 nucleotides match TRBD2. J was trimmed by 6 bases and V by 5 bases; bases with no gene match: 9. The CDR3 runs 14 residues. The germline V gene has CDR1 SGHRS and CDR2 YFSETQ. In nucleotides, the CDR3 is TGCGCCAGCAGTCTGTGGGGGGGAGATGATACGCAGTATTTT. Encoded protein: CASSLWGGDDTQYF.

In this sample, this clone turned up a few times. The CDR3 coding sequence is TGTGCCAGCAGACCCGGGACAGCTGGAAACACCATATATTTT. The encoded protein is CASRPGTAGNTIYF. The J gene is TRBJ1-3, the V gene TRBV14, with 7 bases aligning to TRBD1. Germline trimming cut 6 bases from V and 2 bases from J; bases unmatched to any gene: 4. The CDR3 contains 14 residues. Germline CDR1 reads SGHDN; CDR2 reads FVKESK.

V gene TRBV3-1 (or the pseudogene TRBV3-2) combines with J gene TRBJ2-7, with D perhaps TRBD2 (6 bases). Germline loops: CDR1 LGHDT, CDR2 YNNKEL (reference sequence). Trimming took off 0 bases at V and 3 bases at J, with 9 bases between the two ends. The CDR3 is made up of 14 amino acids. The CDR3 sequence: CASSQEREYYEQYF. The CDR3, as DNA: TGTGCCAGCAGCCAAGAGCGGGAATACTACGAGCAGTACTTC.

This sequence joins TRBV5-1 and TRBJ1-4; D not resolved. V was trimmed by 0 bases and J by 3 bases, leaving 6 bases between them. The CDR3 runs to 14 residues. Per the germline V gene, CDR1 is SGHRS and CDR2 is YFSETQ. This chain's CDR3 is CASSLGVANEKLFF. CDR3 in DNA: TGCGCCAGCAGCTTGGGTGTGGCTAATGAAAAACTGTTTTTT.